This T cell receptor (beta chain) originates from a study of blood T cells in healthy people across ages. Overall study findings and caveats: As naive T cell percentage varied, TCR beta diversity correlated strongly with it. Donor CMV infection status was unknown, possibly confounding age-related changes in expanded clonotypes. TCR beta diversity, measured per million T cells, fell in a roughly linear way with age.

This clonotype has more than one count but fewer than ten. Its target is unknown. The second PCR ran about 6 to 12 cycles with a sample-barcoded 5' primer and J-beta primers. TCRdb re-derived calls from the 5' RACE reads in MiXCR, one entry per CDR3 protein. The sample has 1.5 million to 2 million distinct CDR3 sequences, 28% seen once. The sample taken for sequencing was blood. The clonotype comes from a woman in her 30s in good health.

CDR3 DNA: TGTGCCAGCAGCCCTCAGACAGGGGATTTCTATGGCTACACCTTC. Protein product: CASSPQTGDFYGYTF. The rearrangement uses TRBV3-1 and TRBJ1-2, with TRBD1 identical over 8 bases. CDR3 length: 15 amino acids. Trimming cost V 4 bases and J 4 bases; bases outside gene matches: 8. Germline V gene data show CDR1 as LGHDT and CDR2 as YNNKEL (reference sequence).